Each of the 28 T cell receptor beta chains below was sequenced from the same sample in a study of patients and donors after allogeneic stem cell transplantation. TCRdb processed the RT-PCR reads anew with MiXCR; each CDR3 protein has one entry. The table lists 920,000 or so distinct CDR3 sequences, 18% of them singletons. Sequencing input: blood, either unsorted or a sorted T cell fraction (not recorded which). These receptors came from a human donor who was either an allogeneic HSCT recipient or a stem cell or donor lymphocyte infusion donor (not recorded which). It is not recorded whose cells these are; they may come from a transplant donor.

This clonotype was detected many times. This chain joins TRBV12-3 or TRBV12-4 and TRBJ1-1; 7 bases fit TRBD1. V was pared by 6 bases and J by 1 base, with 2 bases of the junction left unmatched. This CDR3 is 13 amino acids long. The CDR3 DNA sequence: TGTGCCAGCAGCTGGACAGGGAACACTGAAGCTTTCTTT. Protein: CASSWTGNTEAFF.

This clonotype was recorded a few times. V and J are TRBV18 and TRBJ1-1, with 7 bases that match TRBD1. This CDR3 comprises 15 residues. Germline V gene data show CDR1 as KGHSH and CDR2 as LQKENI. Trimming cost V 1 base and J 3 bases; bases outside gene matches: 5. DNA for the CDR3: TGTGCCAGCTCACCACGGGCAGGGGGGGACACTGAAGCTTTCTTT. It is translated as CASSPRAGGDTEAFF.

CDR3 DNA sequence: TGCAGTGCTACTCTCCCAGATACGCAGTATTTT. It codes for CSATLPDTQYF. This chain connects TRBV20-1 to TRBJ2-3; D gene ambiguous. The CDR3 is made up of 11 amino acids. The V end lost 4 bases, the J end lost 4 bases, and 6 bases lay between the germline ends. The germline V gene encodes CDR1 DFQATT and CDR2 SNEGSKA (reference sequence).

The chain couples TRBV5-5 to TRBJ1-1; possible D gene TRBD1, 5 bases. The CDR3 is 15 amino acids. Germline V lookup: CDR1 SGHKS, CDR2 YYEKEE (reference sequence). With 4 bases removed from V and 3 bases from J, the gap between germline ends came to 16 bases. Here the CDR3 reads CASSGPRQLDTEAFF. The CDR3 DNA follows: TGTGCCAGCAGCGGACCGAGACAGCTAGACACTGAAGCTTTCTTT.

J is TRBJ2-3 and V is TRBV7-2; 9 bases fit TRBD2. V was pared by 5 bases and J by 11 bases, with 8 bases of the junction left unmatched. The CDR3 spans 13 residues. Germline V gene data show CDR1 as SGHTA and CDR2 as FQGNSA. The CDR3: CASSDHGLARQYF. In DNA form, the CDR3 reads TGTGCCAGCAGCGATCATGGACTAGCGCGGCAGTATTTT. The full variable domain, completed using reference TRBV7-2 and TRBJ2-3, is GAGVSQSPSNKVTEKGKDVELRCDPISGHTALYWYRQSLGQGLEFLIYFQGNSAPDKSGLPSDRFSAERTGGSVSTLTIQRTQQEDSAVYLCASSDHGLARQYFGPGTRLTVL.

This clonotype has a handful of counts. The J gene is TRBJ2-3, the V gene TRBV20-1; no clear D. The germline CDR1 and CDR2 sequences are DFQATT and SNEGSKA (reference sequence). CDR3 length: 15 amino acids. V shed 1 base and J shed 2 bases, with 13 bases lying between them. The CDR3 is CSARVATTNTDTQYF. For the CDR3, the DNA is TGCAGTGCTAGAGTTGCCACGACCAACACAGATACGCAGTATTTT.

This clonotype was seen a few times. The CDR3 DNA reads as TGTGCCAGCAGTTCCCCTCGAGCGGGAGGGATAACGCAGTATTTT. It yields the protein CASSSPRAGGITQYF. The V gene is TRBV12-3 or TRBV12-4, the J gene TRBJ2-3; 10 nucleotides line up with TRBD2. The ends lost 4 bases at V and 9 bases at J; junction bases unmatched: 10. The CDR3 is 15 amino acids.

The V call is TRBV11-1, the J call TRBJ2-2, with TRBD2 matching over 9 bases. Trimming took 5 bases from V and 3 from J; bases not matched to a gene: 10. This CDR3 spans 17 amino acids. Germline V lookup: CDR1 SGHAT, CDR2 FQDESV (reference sequence). CDR3 loop: CASSPRGGGADTGELFF. The CDR3 DNA reads as TGTGCCAGCAGCCCACGAGGCGGGGGGGCCGACACCGGGGAGCTGTTTTTT.

This clonotype came up a few times. The V call is TRBV9, the J call TRBJ2-5; the match to TRBD1 covers 7 bases. Trimming took 2 bases from V and 5 from J; bases not matched to a gene: 9. CDR3 length equals 15 residues. The germline gives CDR1 SGDLS, CDR2 YYNGEE. The CDR3 sequence: CASSVDRAPWETQYF. The DNA for the CDR3 is TGTGCCAGCAGCGTCGACAGGGCGCCGTGGGAGACCCAGTACTTC. Full variable domain (outside the CDR3, taken from reference TRBV9 and TRBJ2-5): DSGVTQTPKHLITATGQRVTLRCSPRSGDLSVYWYQQSLDQGLQFLIQYYNGEERAKGNILERFSAQQFPDLHSELNLSSLELGDSALYFCASSVDRAPWETQYFGPGTRLLVL.

The chain combines TRBV4-1 with TRBJ2-1; tentatively, D is TRBD1 (5 bases). Per the germline V gene, CDR1 is MGHRA and CDR2 is YSYEKL. The CDR3 has 15 amino acids. V shed 6 bases and J shed 0 bases, with 12 bases lying between them. CDR3 in DNA: TGCGCCAGCAGGCGAACTGGGGCCTCCTACAATGAGCAGTTCTTC. Amino acids: CASRRTGASYNEQFF.

The J gene is TRBJ2-3, the V gene TRBV7-2; a possible D gene is TRBD2 (5 bases). The CDR3 spans 16 residues. V dropped 5 bases and J dropped 0 bases, with 15 bases sitting between them. Germline-derived CDR1 and CDR2 are SGHTA and FQGNSA. DNA for the CDR3: TGTGCCAGCAGCCTCCAACAGACTACGAGCACAGATACGCAGTATTTT. Amino acids: CASSLQQTTSTDTQYF.

This clonotype was counted a few times. The CDR3 nucleotides read TGCGCCAGCAGCCAAGACTTTGGGGCGGGGACTGAAGCTTTCTTT. Amino acid sequence: CASSQDFGAGTEAFF. The chain carries TRBV4-3 and TRBJ1-1; maybe TRBD1 (5 bases). The CDR3 consists of 15 residues. From germline, CDR1 is LGHNA and CDR2 YSLEER. Trimming shortened V by 0 bases and J by 5 bases, and 13 bases separated the two germline ends.

The chain recombines TRBV28 with TRBJ2-7; TRBD2 matches at 11 bases. The CDR3 is made up of 14 amino acids. Trimming at V came to 2 bases and at J to 7 bases, leaving 4 bases not matched to a gene. From germline, CDR1 is MDHEN and CDR2 SYDVKM. The CDR3 region is CASSLTSGSREQYF. CDR3 bases: TGTGCCAGCAGTTTAACTAGCGGGAGTAGGGAGCAGTACTTC.

The J gene is TRBJ2-7, the V gene TRBV20-1; 11 bases align to TRBD2. This CDR3 is built from 19 residues. Per germline, CDR1 DFQATT and CDR2 SNEGSKA (reference sequence). V lost 2 bases to trimming and J lost 0 bases; unmatched junction nucleotides: 15. The CDR3 bases are TGCAGTGCTAGAATCCCGACTAGCGGGGAGTGGGGAAGCTCCTACGAGCAGTACTTC. Translation: CSARIPTSGEWGSSYEQYF.

This clonotype was seen more than once but under ten times. The chain joins TRBV5-1 to TRBJ2-3; 8 nucleotides agree with TRBD1. Germline V lookup: CDR1 SGHRS, CDR2 YFSETQ. The ends lost 4 bases at V and 0 bases at J; junction bases unmatched: 7. The CDR3 has 16 residues. CDR3 bases: TGCGCCAGCAGCCTAAAGGACAGGGAAAGCACAGATACGCAGTATTTT. The encoded protein is CASSLKDRESTDTQYF.

This clonotype was counted between two and nine times. The chain couples TRBV20-1 to TRBJ1-1; possibly TRBD1 for D (6 bases). Germline CDR1 and CDR2: DFQATT and SNEGSKA (reference sequence). Deletions cut 3 bases from V and 6 bases from J, with 20 bases between. There are 15 residues in the CDR3. The CDR3 DNA follows: TGCAGTGCTAGTTCTACAGGGACTTATTACTCTGAAGCTTTCTTT. It translates to CSASSTGTYYSEAFF.

This rearrangement joins TRBV6-5 to TRBJ2-5; D call uncertain. Trimming removed 0 bases from V and 1 base from J, with 6 bases in between. Germline values: CDR1 MNHEY, CDR2 SVGAGI. The length of the CDR3 is 14 residues. The DNA of the CDR3 is TGTGCCAGCAGTTACTCGAGAGTCCAAGAGACCCAGTACTTC. Its protein is CASSYSRVQETQYF.

The sample holds a few counts of this clonotype. V and J are TRBV7-7 and TRBJ2-1; tentatively, D is TRBD1 (6 bases). From germline, CDR1 is SSHAT and CDR2 FNYEAQ (reference sequence). The CDR3 is made up of 15 amino acids. V was clipped by 5 bases and J by 2 bases, with 13 bases between them. CDR3 bases: TGTGCCAGCAGCAGGTCCCGGGACACCTACAATGAGCAGTTCTTC. This sequence encodes CASSRSRDTYNEQFF.

This clonotype was counted at least ten times. The chain employs TRBV5-6 and TRBJ1-1; D unresolved. The CDR3 is 11 residues long. Germline assignment: CDR1 SGHDT and CDR2 YYEEEE. V was trimmed by 4 bases and J by 11 bases, leaving 12 bases between them. DNA for the CDR3: TGTGCCAGCAGCGGCACCGGGCTGGCTTTCTTT. Translation gives CASSGTGLAFF.

The chain is built from TRBV20-1 and TRBJ2-7; D unresolved. Trimming cost V 0 bases and J 3 bases, with 9 bases left between them. Germline V gene sequence: CDR1 DFQATT, CDR2 SNEGSKA (reference sequence). The CDR3 is 13 residues long. For the CDR3, the DNA is TGCAGTGCTAGAGATGCCGTTGTCTACGAGCAGTACTTC. Amino acids: CSARDAVVYEQYF.

The J gene is TRBJ2-1, the V gene TRBV5-1, with D possibly being TRBD1 or TRBD2 (6 bases each). Germline CDR1 is SGHRS and CDR2 is YFSETQ. CDR3 size: 16 residues. Trimming cost V 7 bases and J 4 bases, with 21 bases left between them. CDR3 coding DNA: TGCGCCAGCCCGATTCGGGGGCCCCACAAGTACAATGAGCAGTTCTTC. This gives the protein CASPIRGPHKYNEQFF.

The chain combines TRBV9 with TRBJ1-1; D perhaps matches TRBD1 (5 bases). V lost 1 base and J lost 5, with 12 bases in between. The germline gives CDR1 SGDLS, CDR2 YYNGEE. The CDR3 contains 14 residues. Written as DNA, the CDR3 is TGTGCCAGCAGCGTACAGCCAGGGCAGACTGAAGCTTTCTTT. The encoded protein is CASSVQPGQTEAFF.

The CDR3 is CASSQTEGEKLFF. In DNA, the CDR3 is TGCGCCAGCAGCCAGACAGAGGGCGAAAAACTGTTTTTT. This chain joins TRBV4-1 and TRBJ1-4; D might be TRBD1 (5 bases). V was pared by 3 bases and J by 8 bases, with 10 bases between. The germline V gene has CDR1 MGHRA and CDR2 YSYEKL. CDR3 length: 13 residues.

This clonotype was picked up a small number of times. The chain has TRBV5-4 and TRBJ2-1; 8 bases align to TRBD2. Germline trimming cut 2 bases from V and 8 bases from J; bases unmatched to any gene: 9. Per the germline V gene, CDR1 is SGHNT and CDR2 is YYREEE (reference sequence). This CDR3 has 15 amino acids. CDR3 protein: CASSFPGGGTDEQFF. CDR3 DNA sequence: TGTGCCAGCAGCTTTCCGGGAGGGGGTACCGATGAGCAGTTCTTC.

This clonotype has more than one count but fewer than ten. V gene TRBV20-1 combines with J gene TRBJ2-7; a possible D gene is TRBD2 (6 bases). V shed 0 bases and J shed 2 bases, with 14 bases lying between them. Germline V gene sequence: CDR1 DFQATT, CDR2 SNEGSKA (reference sequence). The CDR3 has 15 residues. The CDR3 coding sequence is TGCAGTGCTAGAGATGGAGGGAGCCCTCCCTACGAGCAGTACTTC. This translates into CSARDGGSPPYEQYF.

The table lists this clonotype with a few counts. The CDR3 DNA sequence: TGTGCCTGGAGTGGGACCCCAGATACGCAGTATTTT. Its translation: CAWSGTPDTQYF. This sequence joins TRBV30 and TRBJ2-3; D is ambiguous. The CDR3 is 12 amino acids. Germline V lookup: CDR1 GTSNPN, CDR2 SVGIG (reference sequence). The ends were cut back, 1 base at V and 4 bases at J, with 6 bases in the middle.

This clonotype has just a few counts. This chain connects TRBV20-1 to TRBJ1-2; D remains unclear. The V gene lost 4 bases and the J gene lost 4 bases, with 16 bases spanning the gap. CDR1 is DFQATT, CDR2 SNEGSKA, per germline (reference sequence). The CDR3 runs to 14 residues. The CDR3 region has the DNA TGCAGTGCTACCCCTCTGGGTGACCCCTATGGCTACACCTTC. It encodes CSATPLGDPYGYTF.

The chain recombines TRBV18 with TRBJ1-1; possible D gene TRBD1, 5 bases. The V gene lost 4 bases and the J gene lost 1 base, with 13 bases spanning the gap. The germline gives CDR1 KGHSH, CDR2 LQKENI. There are 15 residues in the CDR3. CDR3 sequence reads: CASSLAGAANTEAFF. In DNA form, the CDR3 reads TGTGCCAGCTCACTGGCTGGGGCGGCGAACACTGAAGCTTTCTTT.